This entry features one T cell receptor (beta chain) sequence. Its binding antigen is unknown. Base qualities are missing; no much larger clone stands one base away. In the same sample, other DNA sequences code for this CDR3. The sample comes from a study of blood T cell repertoires in COVID-19 (TCRdb year 2020). Regarding the study in general: Samples from collaborators originated in the United States, Italy and Spain and spanned both the acute and convalescent phases of COVID-19. The prospective study material was composed of cDNA or gDNA derived from T cells, B-cell-depleted T cells, or PBMCs. Samples were obtained from the ongoing ImmuneRACE study (first 160 participants) and from about 1,300 subjects provided by 6 global collaborators. Where available, HLA class I and class II types were obtained from metadata supplied by the sample provider rather than from assay-based typing. The repertoires were made available in a free public database intended to serve as a resource for research on the immune response to SARS-CoV-2. Subjects who had been exposed to COVID-19, were actively infected with it, or had recovered from it provided the deeply sampled blood TCRbeta repertoires that made up the dataset. Sample metadata almost always included a de-identified subject ID, COVID-19 status, age in years and sex.

Study-wide conclusions, independent of this receptor: The quantity of clinical and demographic metadata differed by source and by participant and was supplied without curation.

TCRbeta CDR3 regions were amplified from genomic DNA by means of the immunoSEQ Assay, a bias-controlled multiplex PCR. In the paper's pipeline: The number of nucleated cells in each sample was estimated from the amplification of reference gene primers within the assay. To quantify the absolute abundance of each unique TCRbeta CDR3 rearrangement, sequence reads were collapsed and filtered. For each sample, productive Simpson clonality was calculated by taking the square root of Simpson's diversity index across productive rearrangements. As stored in TCRdb, this immuneACCESS dataset retains in-frame rearrangements with V and J assigned. A fraction of the clones does not appear; measured against another copy, unresolved V genes explain less than half of the discrepancy, and the remainder lacks a known reason. V and J calls and clone size come straight from that table; D and trimming were deduced from the DNA. Recorded for this sample are roughly 190,000 clones; approximately 84% of them occurred a single time. The top ten clones comprise approximately 5% of the sample.

Whole blood was collected in K2EDTA tubes by collaborating institutions according to the institutions' own protocols. For TCRbeta analysis, collaborator samples were shipped as frozen whole blood, as isolated PBMCs, or as DNA extracted from either sample type. Sequences were obtained from peripheral blood. The receptor was derived from a woman in her seventies with active or convalescent COVID-19.

The bases are TGTGCCAGCTCCCCCAGCTCCTACGAGCAGTACTTC. Its protein reads: CASSPSSYEQYF. The sequence links TRBV18 to TRBJ2-7, with the identity of the D gene unclear. According to the germline V gene, CDR1 reads KGHSH and CDR2 reads LQKENI. The CDR3 spans 12 residues, from the cysteine through the phenylalanine. Kept here is only the CDR3 DNA, which spans 36 bases and is read in frame from base 1. A distance of 6 bases separates the germline ends of V and J, which lose 6 bases and 0 bases respectively.